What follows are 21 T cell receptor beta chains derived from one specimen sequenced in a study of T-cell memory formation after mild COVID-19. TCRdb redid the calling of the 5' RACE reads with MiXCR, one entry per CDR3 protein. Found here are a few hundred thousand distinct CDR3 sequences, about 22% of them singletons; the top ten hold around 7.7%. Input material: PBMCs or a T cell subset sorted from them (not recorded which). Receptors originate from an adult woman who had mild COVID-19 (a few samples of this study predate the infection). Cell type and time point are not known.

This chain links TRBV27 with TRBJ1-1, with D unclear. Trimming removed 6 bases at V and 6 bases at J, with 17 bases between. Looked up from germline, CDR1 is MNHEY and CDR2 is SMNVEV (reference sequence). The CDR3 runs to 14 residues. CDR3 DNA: TGTGCCAGCAGCACCTCTCCGGCGATCGCTGAAGCTTTCTTT. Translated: CASSTSPAIAEAFF.

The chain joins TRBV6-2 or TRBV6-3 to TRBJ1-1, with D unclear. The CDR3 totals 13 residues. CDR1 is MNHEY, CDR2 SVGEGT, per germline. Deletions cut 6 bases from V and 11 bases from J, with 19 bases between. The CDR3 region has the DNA TGTGCCAGCAGCCCCTATGAGGTCCAGTCGGCTTTCTTT. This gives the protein CASSPYEVQSAFF.

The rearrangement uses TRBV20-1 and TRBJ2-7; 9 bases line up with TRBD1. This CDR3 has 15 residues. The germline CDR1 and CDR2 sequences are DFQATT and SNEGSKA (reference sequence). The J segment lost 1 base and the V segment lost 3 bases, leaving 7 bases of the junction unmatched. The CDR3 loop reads CSASDGTGTSYEQYF. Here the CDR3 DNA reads TGCAGTGCTAGTGACGGGACAGGGACTTCCTACGAGCAGTACTTC.

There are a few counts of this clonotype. CDR3 DNA sequence: TGCAGTGCTAAACCCCTGATGGGCCCTAACTATGGCTACACCTTC. Its protein is CSAKPLMGPNYGYTF. The J gene is TRBJ1-2, the V gene TRBV20-1; D call uncertain. Trimming removed 4 bases from V and 0 bases from J, with 15 bases in between. This CDR3 has 15 amino acids. The germline V gene has CDR1 DFQATT and CDR2 SNEGSKA (reference sequence).

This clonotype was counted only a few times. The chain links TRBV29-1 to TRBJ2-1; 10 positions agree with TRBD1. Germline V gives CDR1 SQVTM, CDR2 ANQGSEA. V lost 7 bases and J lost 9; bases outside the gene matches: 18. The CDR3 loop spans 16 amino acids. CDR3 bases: TGCAGCGCGTGCACCGACCCGAGAGACAGGGGGCCTGAGCAGTTCTTC. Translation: CSACTDPRDRGPEQFF.

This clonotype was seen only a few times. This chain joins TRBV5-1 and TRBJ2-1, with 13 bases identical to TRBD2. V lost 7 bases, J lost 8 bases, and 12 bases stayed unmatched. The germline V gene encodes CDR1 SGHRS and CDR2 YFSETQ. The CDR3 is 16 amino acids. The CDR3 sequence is CASEAGTSGISDEQFF. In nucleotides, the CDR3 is TGCGCCAGCGAGGCCGGGACTAGCGGGATATCTGATGAGCAGTTCTTC.

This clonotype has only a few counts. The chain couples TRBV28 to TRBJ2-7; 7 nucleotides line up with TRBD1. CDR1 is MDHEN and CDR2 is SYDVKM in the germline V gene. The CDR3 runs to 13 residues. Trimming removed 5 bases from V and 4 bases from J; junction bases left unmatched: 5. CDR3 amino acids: CASSTPGQYEQYF. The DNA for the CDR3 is TGTGCCAGCAGTACCCCGGGACAGTACGAGCAGTACTTC.

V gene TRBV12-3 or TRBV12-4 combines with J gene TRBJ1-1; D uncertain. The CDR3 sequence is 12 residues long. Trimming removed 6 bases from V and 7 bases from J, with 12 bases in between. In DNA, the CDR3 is TGTGCCAGCAGACAATCGAGAGATGAAGCTTTCTTT. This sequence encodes CASRQSRDEAFF.

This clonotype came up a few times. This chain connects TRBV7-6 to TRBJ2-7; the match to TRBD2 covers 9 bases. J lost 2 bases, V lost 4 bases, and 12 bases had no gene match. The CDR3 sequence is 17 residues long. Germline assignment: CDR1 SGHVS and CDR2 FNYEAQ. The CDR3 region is CASSWVLREGPTYEQYF. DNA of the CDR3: TGTGCCAGCAGCTGGGTTTTGCGGGAGGGCCCAACCTACGAGCAGTACTTC.

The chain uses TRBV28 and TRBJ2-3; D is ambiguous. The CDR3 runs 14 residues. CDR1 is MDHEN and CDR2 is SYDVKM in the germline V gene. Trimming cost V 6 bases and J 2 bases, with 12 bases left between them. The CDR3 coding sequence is TGTGCCAGCAGCCCTCAGGAGAACACAGATACGCAGTATTTT. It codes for CASSPQENTDTQYF.

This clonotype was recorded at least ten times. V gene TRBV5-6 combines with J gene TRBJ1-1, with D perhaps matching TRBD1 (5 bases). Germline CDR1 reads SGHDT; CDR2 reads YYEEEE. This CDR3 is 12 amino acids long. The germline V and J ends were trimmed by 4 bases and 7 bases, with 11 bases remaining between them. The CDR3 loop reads CASSPGHNEAFF. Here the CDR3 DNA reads TGTGCCAGCAGCCCTGGACACAATGAAGCTTTCTTT. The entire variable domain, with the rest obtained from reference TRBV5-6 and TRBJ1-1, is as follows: DAGVTQSPTHLIKTRGQQVTLRCSPKSGHDTVSWYQQALGQGPQFIFQYYEEEERQRGNFPDRFSGHQFPNYSSELNVNALLLGDSALYLCASSPGHNEAFFGQGTRLTVV.

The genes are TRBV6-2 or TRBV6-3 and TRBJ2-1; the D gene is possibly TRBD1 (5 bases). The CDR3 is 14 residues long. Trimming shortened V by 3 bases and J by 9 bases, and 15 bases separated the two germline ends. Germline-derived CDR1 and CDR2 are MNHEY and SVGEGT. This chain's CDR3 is CASSYSSGRREQFF. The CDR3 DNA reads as TGTGCCAGCAGTTATAGTTCAGGGCGCCGTGAGCAGTTCTTC.

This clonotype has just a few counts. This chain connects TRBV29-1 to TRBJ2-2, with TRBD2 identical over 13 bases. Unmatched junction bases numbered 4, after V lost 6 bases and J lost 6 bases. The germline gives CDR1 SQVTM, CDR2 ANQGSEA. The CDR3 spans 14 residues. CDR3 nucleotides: TGCAGCGTAGGACTAGCGGGAGACGCCGGGGAGCTGTTTTTT. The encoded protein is CSVGLAGDAGELFF.

In DNA form, the CDR3 reads TGTGCCAGCAGTGAGCAGGGTCCTACCTACGAGCAGTACTTC. Protein sequence: CASSEQGPTYEQYF. V is TRBV2 and J is TRBJ2-7; D possibly corresponds to TRBD1 (5 bases). Per germline, CDR1 SNHLY and CDR2 FYNNEI. CDR3 length: 14 residues. The V gene lost 3 bases and the J gene lost 2 bases, with 11 bases spanning the gap.

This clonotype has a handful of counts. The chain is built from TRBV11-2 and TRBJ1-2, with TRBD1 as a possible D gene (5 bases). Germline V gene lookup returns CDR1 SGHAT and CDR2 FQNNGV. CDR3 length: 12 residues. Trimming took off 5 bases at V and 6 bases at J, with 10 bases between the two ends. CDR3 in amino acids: CASSDRTNGYTF. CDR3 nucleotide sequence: TGTGCCAGCAGCGACAGAACAAATGGCTACACCTTC.

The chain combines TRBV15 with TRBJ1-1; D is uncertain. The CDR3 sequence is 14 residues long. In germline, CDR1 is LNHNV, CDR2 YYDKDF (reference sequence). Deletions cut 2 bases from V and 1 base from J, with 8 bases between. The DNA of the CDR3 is TGTGCCACCAGCAGAATGGGCGGGAACACTGAAGCTTTCTTT. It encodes CATSRMGGNTEAFF.

CDR3: CATSRGFGGRTEAFF. CDR3 bases: TGTGCCACCAGCAGAGGATTTGGGGGACGAACTGAAGCTTTCTTT. The chain joins TRBV15 to TRBJ1-1; the D gene is possibly TRBD1 (5 bases). This CDR3 contains 15 residues. Trimming shortened V by 1 base and J by 5 bases, and 14 bases separated the two germline ends. Germline assignment: CDR1 LNHNV and CDR2 YYDKDF (reference sequence).

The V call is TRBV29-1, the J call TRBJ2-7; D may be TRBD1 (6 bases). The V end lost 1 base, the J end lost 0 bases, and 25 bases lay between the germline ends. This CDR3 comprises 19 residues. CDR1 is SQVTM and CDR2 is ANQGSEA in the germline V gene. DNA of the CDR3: TGCAGCGTTGAAGTGTTACGTGATTACCCGGGACACTACTCCTACGAGCAGTACTTC. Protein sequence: CSVEVLRDYPGHYSYEQYF.

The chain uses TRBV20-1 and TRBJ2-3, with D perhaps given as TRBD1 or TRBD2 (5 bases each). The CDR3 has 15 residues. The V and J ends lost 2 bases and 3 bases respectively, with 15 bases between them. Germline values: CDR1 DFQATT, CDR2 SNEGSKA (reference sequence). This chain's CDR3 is CSARNEGLDTDTQYF. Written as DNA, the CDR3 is TGCAGTGCTAGAAACGAGGGGTTAGATACAGATACGCAGTATTTT.

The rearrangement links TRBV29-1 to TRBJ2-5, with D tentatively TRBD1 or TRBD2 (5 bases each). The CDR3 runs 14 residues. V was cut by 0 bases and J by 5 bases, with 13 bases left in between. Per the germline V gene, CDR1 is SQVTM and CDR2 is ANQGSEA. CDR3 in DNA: TGCAGCGTTGAAGATCCGAGGGGCAGGGAGACCCAGTACTTC. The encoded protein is CSVEDPRGRETQYF.

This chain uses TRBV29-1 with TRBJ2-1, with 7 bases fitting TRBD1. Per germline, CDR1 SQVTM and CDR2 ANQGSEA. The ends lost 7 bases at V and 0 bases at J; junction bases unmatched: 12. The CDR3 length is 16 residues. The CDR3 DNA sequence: TGCAGCGACCACATCCCCCGGGACAGCTCCTACAATGAGCAGTTCTTC. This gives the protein CSDHIPRDSSYNEQFF.